This section outlines one TCR beta chain sequence together with its context. The antigen is not known. Germline CDR1 LGHNA, CDR2 YNFKEQ. Trimming took off 4 bases at V and 11 bases at J, with 18 bases between the two ends. The CDR3 loop spans 14 amino acids. These data come from a study of T-cell reconstitution after alpha-beta-depleted transplantation in children. The authors prepared the TCRbeta library with unique molecular identifiers. TCRdb reanalysed the PCR reads using MiXCR and keeps one entry per CDR3 protein. The sample lists around 29,000 distinct CDR3 sequences, 5.5% to 7.5% occurring once. General study points: It was surviving recipient T cells and thymic progenitors that gave some patients high TCRbeta diversity at day 60. Approximately two months post-transplant, alpha-beta T cells reportedly originated from several hundred expanded graft clones. When one year had passed after transplant, most T-cell counts and diversity came from newly produced T cells.

The chain uses TRBV4-2 and TRBJ2-4, with D possibly matching TRBD1 (5 bases). This clonotype originated in a male patient younger than 18 who had a stem cell transplant for acute myeloid leukemia, so the T cells may come from the graft donor. The sample consisted of PBMCs, mostly from graft donor cells, taken 180 days after TCRalphabeta/CD19-depleted stem cell transplant. As DNA, the CDR3 is TGTGCCAGCAGCCGCCTAGAGCTGGGGCAGGTTCAGTACTTC. It codes for CASSRLELGQVQYF.